This T cell receptor beta chain is drawn from a study of CD8 T cells in Susac syndrome. RNA amounts of about 0.5 to 1 ug underwent reverse transcription with random hexamers. TCRdb redid the calling of the immunoSEQ multiplex PCR reads with MiXCR, one entry per CDR3 protein. The sample carries approximately 180,000 distinct CDR3 sequences, approximately 94% recorded once. The CDR3 has 14 amino acids. V lost 1 base and J 3 bases, leaving 6 bases between the germline ends. Germline CDR1 LGHDT, CDR2 YNNKEL (reference sequence). Material: CD4+ T cells from PBMCs. This receptor was taken from a human donor with multiple sclerosis. The V call is TRBV3-1, the J call TRBJ2-2, with no clear D. The CDR3 sequence is CASSQAGYTGELFF. CDR3 DNA sequence: TGTGCCAGCAGCCAAGCCGGGTACACCGGGGAGCTGTTTTTT.